The T cell receptor beta chain under discussion was sequenced for a study of human T cells and chemical hapten exposure. As the library was built, unique molecular identifiers were attached to individual cDNA molecules. Original data processing: A per-sample median of about 96,000 TCRs was observed, with a range of about 20,000 to 690,600. From the RACE reads, TCRdb called clonotypes with MiXCR, one entry per CDR3 protein. The V and J calls come from TCRdb's annotation, not from the publication. The top ten hold roughly 1.6% of the sample, which has about 77,000 distinct CDR3 sequences, 8.5% to 9.5% seen once. This clonotype was seen a few times. Specified time point: healthy volunteer bleed at 6 weeks. Total RNA extraction was carried out from unfractionated whole blood. The sample consisted of whole blood. This TCR was recovered from a female donor in good health. Some clones in this sample may be carry-over from other donors' samples.

The CDR3 DNA is TGCAGTGCTGCTATACAGGGGAACTATGGCTACACCTTC. Encoded protein: CSAAIQGNYGYTF. J is TRBJ1-2 and V is TRBV20-1, with 7 bases that match TRBD1. J gave up 2 bases and V 5 bases, and 5 bases lay outside the gene matches. The CDR3 is made up of 13 amino acids. Germline V gene sequence: CDR1 DFQATT, CDR2 SNEGSKA (reference sequence).